The sequence of this T cell receptor beta chain was determined in a study of CD8 T cells in ankylosing spondylitis. The CDR3 is made up of 13 amino acids. V trimming: 5 bases; J trimming: 6 bases; junction bases outside the gene matches: 4. Germline CDR1 is MNHNY and CDR2 is SVGAGI (reference sequence). A quantitative 5'-RACE method, one with molecular barcodes, was used to make TCR beta libraries. TCRdb recomputed calls from the 5' RACE reads with MiXCR, one row per CDR3 protein. The sample has approximately 220,000 distinct CDR3 sequences; 20% to 30% are singletons. This sequence joins TRBV6-6 and TRBJ1-2; 9 nucleotides match TRBD1. This TCR was recovered from a male donor with ankylosing spondylitis or in good health (not recorded which). Sequencing used blood, either unsorted or a sorted T cell fraction (not recorded which). Here the CDR3 reads CASSGQGIDGYTF. CDR3 coding DNA: TGTGCCAGCAGTGGACAGGGGATCGATGGCTACACCTTC.